This TCR beta chain is from a study of blood T cells in healthy people across ages. The CDR3 contains 14 residues. V shed 8 bases and J 11 bases; nucleotides not matched to a gene: 14. In germline, CDR1 is SGHTA, CDR2 FQGNSA. Whole-study results and caveats: PBMCs that were unsorted prevented a conclusive naive versus antigen-experienced comparison.

Sample-barcoded 5' priming and a J-beta primer mix drove a second PCR of about 6 to 12 cycles. Each cDNA molecule was tagged by a template-switch adaptor that had 12 random nucleotides. Samples each returned at least 3 million CDR3-containing paired-end reads. TCRdb re-called the 5' RACE reads with MiXCR, one entry per CDR3 protein. The sample lists 1.5 million to 2 million distinct CDR3 sequences, around half occurring once. Roughly 9.2 milliliters of peripheral blood were drawn from each donor into EDTA-treated tubes. This clonotype was seen only a few times. The antigen is unknown. Sequenced material: blood. The chain employs TRBV7-2 and TRBJ2-1, with TRBD2 matching 8 bases. This TCR was sampled from a woman aged 35 to 49 in good health. DNA for the CDR3: TGTGCCAGCGTCGGTGCGGGGGGCCTTGGTAAGCAGTTCTTC. Its translation is CASVGAGGLGKQFF.